These 9 T cell receptor beta chains share one sample of origin, sequenced in a study of radiotherapy plus CTLA-4 blockade in lung cancer. Assay: immunoSEQ multiplex PCR; the TCRdb copy retains only in-frame clones and omits some. The sample has 40,000 or so clones; approximately 83% are singletons. The specimen was peripheral blood, collected from a patient treated with radiotherapy plus ipilimumab. Receptor source: a human donor with non-small cell lung cancer whose response to radiotherapy plus ipilimumab could not be evaluated.

The chain uses TRBV15 and TRBJ1-1; possible D gene TRBD1, 5 bases. V was pared by 4 bases and J by 8 bases, with 11 bases between. CDR1 is LNHNV and CDR2 is YYDKDF in the germline V gene (reference sequence). This CDR3 has 12 amino acids. The CDR3 bases are TGTGCCACCAGCACCAGGGAAAGGGAAGCTTTCTTT. It is translated as CATSTREREAFF.

This sequence joins TRBV12-5 and TRBJ1-2; TRBD1 is a possible D gene (6 bases). Germline CDR1 is LGHNT and CDR2 is FRNRAP. The V end was cut by 5 bases, the J end by 5 bases, with 12 bases between. CDR3 length equals 13 residues. CDR3 region: CASGRGGRYGYTF. CDR3 bases: TGTGCTAGTGGTAGGGGGGGGAGGTATGGCTACACCTTC.

This clone was seen only once. V is TRBV6-4 and J is TRBJ2-3; the match to TRBD2 covers 8 bases. The CDR3 runs 16 residues. The V and J ends lost 8 bases and 2 bases, in that order; junction bases with no gene match: 12. CDR1 is MRHNA and CDR2 is SNTAGT in the germline V gene. CDR3 residues: CASSPGGGTITDTQYF. The CDR3 coding sequence is TGTGCCAGCTCGCCGGGCGGGGGGACGATCACAGATACGCAGTATTTT.

This clone was counted once. The chain is built from TRBV19 and TRBJ1-5, with 9 bases fitting TRBD1. The CDR3 has 17 residues. V lost 5 bases and J lost 0; bases outside the gene matches: 8. CDR1 is LNHDA and CDR2 is SQIVND in the germline V gene (reference sequence). CDR3: CASSPRDRAYSNQPQHF. CDR3 in DNA: TGTGCCAGTAGTCCTCGGGACAGGGCTTATAGCAATCAGCCCCAGCATTTT.

V and J are TRBV7-9 and TRBJ2-5; possibly TRBD2 for D (7 bases). Deletions cut 6 bases from V and 2 bases from J, with 25 bases between. Germline V gene data show CDR1 as SEHNR and CDR2 as FQNEAQ (reference sequence). The length of the CDR3 is 18 residues. The CDR3 DNA reads as TGTGCCAGCAGACCCTCCGGTGGGCGCGGGGGCTCTCAAGAGACCCAGTACTTC. Its protein is CASRPSGGRGGSQETQYF.

In DNA form, the CDR3 reads TGTGCCAGCAGCGGCACAGGGGGCTTGGTGCAGTACTTC. Protein product: CASSGTGGLVQYF. J is TRBJ2-5 and V is TRBV7-9, with TRBD1 matching over 9 bases. Germline trimming cut 5 bases from V and 11 bases from J; bases unmatched to any gene: 9. Germline CDR1 reads SEHNR; CDR2 reads FQNEAQ (reference sequence). The CDR3 is 13 residues long.

This rearrangement joins TRBV4-3 to TRBJ2-2; 8 bases align to TRBD2. The CDR3 length is 17 residues. V shed 0 bases, J shed 7 bases, and the junction held 10 bases outside the gene matches. Germline V gene lookup returns CDR1 LGHNA and CDR2 YSLEER. The CDR3 loop reads CASSQEVAGFGGGELFF. The CDR3 region has the DNA TGCGCCAGCAGCCAAGAGGTAGCGGGGTTCGGTGGCGGGGAGCTGTTTTTT.

This chain uses TRBV28 with TRBJ2-3; 12 nucleotides align to TRBD2. Losses at the gene ends were 6 bases for V and 2 bases for J; bases not matched to a gene: 9. The CDR3 has 17 residues. Germline-derived CDR1 and CDR2 are MDHEN and SYDVKM. CDR3 nucleotides: TGTGCCAGCAGCCCTCGGACTAGCGGGACAACCACAGATACGCAGTATTTT. Its translation is CASSPRTSGTTTDTQYF.

The CDR3, as DNA: TGTGCCAGCAGCTTAGACCCCTCCTCAGATACGCAGTATTTT. Translation gives CASSLDPSSDTQYF. The V gene is TRBV11-2, the J gene TRBJ2-3; D gene unclear. The ends were cut back, 0 bases at V and 4 bases at J, with 8 bases in the middle. Germline assignment: CDR1 SGHAT and CDR2 FQNNGV. The CDR3 spans 14 residues.